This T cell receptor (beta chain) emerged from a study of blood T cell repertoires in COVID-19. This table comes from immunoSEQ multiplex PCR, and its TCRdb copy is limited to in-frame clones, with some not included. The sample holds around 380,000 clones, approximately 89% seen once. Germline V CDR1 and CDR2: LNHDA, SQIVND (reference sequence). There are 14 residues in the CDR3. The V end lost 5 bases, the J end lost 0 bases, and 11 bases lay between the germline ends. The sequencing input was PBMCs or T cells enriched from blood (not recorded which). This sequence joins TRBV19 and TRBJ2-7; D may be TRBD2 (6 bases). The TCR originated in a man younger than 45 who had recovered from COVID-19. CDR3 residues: CASSQAGSSYEQYF. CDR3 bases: TGTGCCAGTAGTCAGGCGGGGAGCTCCTACGAGCAGTACTTC.